The 14 T cell receptor beta chains below all came from one sample that was sequenced in a study of response to subunit inactivated influenza vaccine. TCRdb re-analysed the RT-PCR reads in MiXCR, keeping a single row per CDR3 protein. Of approximately 520,000 distinct CDR3 sequences in the sample, 16% were seen once. The sequences come from CD4+ T cells sorted from PBMCs, collected around 25 months after vaccination. The origin of the receptors is a man in his fifties or sixties who received an inactivated influenza vaccine.

The V call is TRBV6-1, the J call TRBJ1-4; a weak D match, TRBD1 (6 bases). Between the trimmed V and J ends, which lost 6 bases and 5 bases, there was a span of 10 bases. This CDR3 is 13 amino acids long. Germline CDR1 is MNHNS and CDR2 is SASEGT. The CDR3 sequence: CASSRTVNEKLFF. The CDR3 DNA is TGTGCCAGCAGCCGGACAGTGAATGAAAAACTGTTTTTT.

This rearrangement joins TRBV7-9 to TRBJ1-2; D uncertain. Germline V gene lookup returns CDR1 SEHNR and CDR2 FQNEAQ (reference sequence). V lost 5 bases, J lost 6 bases, and 16 bases lay in between. The CDR3 runs 14 residues. CDR3 residues: CASSRLYSINGYTF. The CDR3 DNA is TGTGCCAGCAGCCGGCTCTACTCTATTAATGGCTACACCTTC.

This clonotype was found many times. J is TRBJ2-1 and V is TRBV6-1, with a possible D match to TRBD2 (5 bases). Trimming shortened V by 5 bases and J by 2 bases, and 10 bases separated the two germline ends. CDR1 MNHNS and CDR2 SASEGT come from the germline V gene. The CDR3 contains 14 residues. The CDR3 here is CASSKGVTYNEQFF. The CDR3 DNA follows: TGTGCCAGCAGTAAGGGAGTTACCTACAATGAGCAGTTCTTC.

The J gene is TRBJ2-7, the V gene TRBV4-1; TRBD1 matches at 9 bases. Germline V gene data show CDR1 as MGHRA and CDR2 as YSYEKL. This CDR3 has 15 residues. The V gene end was trimmed by 3 bases and the J gene end by 4 bases; junction bases not matched to a gene: 7. The CDR3 sequence: CASSHPGTGSYEQYF. Written as DNA, the CDR3 is TGCGCCAGCAGCCATCCCGGGACAGGGTCGTACGAGCAGTACTTC.

The V call is TRBV11-2, the J call TRBJ2-5; D gene uncertain. Germline CDR1 and CDR2: SGHAT and FQNNGV. The CDR3 loop spans 15 amino acids. The V and J ends lost 1 base and 5 bases respectively, with 14 bases between them. The CDR3 loop reads CASSLVRVGQETQYF. In DNA form, the CDR3 reads TGTGCCAGCAGCTTAGTTCGGGTTGGTCAGGAGACCCAGTACTTC.

The genes are TRBV10-3 and TRBJ1-1, with 7 bases identical to TRBD1. The CDR3 sequence is 13 residues long. The germline CDR1 and CDR2 sequences are ENHRY and SYGVKD. Trimming at V came to 5 bases and at J to 6 bases, leaving 6 bases not matched to a gene. The CDR3 nucleotides are TGTGCCATCAGTTCGACAGGGAGCGCTGAAGCTTTCTTT. It is translated as CAISSTGSAEAFF.

This clonotype has a handful of counts. The chain carries TRBV18 and TRBJ2-1, with D unresolved. In germline, CDR1 is KGHSH, CDR2 LQKENI. Trimming removed 1 base from V and 1 base from J, with 8 bases in between. The CDR3 length is 15 residues. This CDR3 is CASSPRGFSYNEQFF. The CDR3 bases are TGTGCCAGCTCACCACGTGGATTTTCCTACAATGAGCAGTTCTTC. The variable domain in full, completed from reference TRBV18 and TRBJ2-1, reads NAGVMQNPRHLVRRRGQEARLRCSPMKGHSHVYWYRQLPEEGLKFMVYLQKENIIDESGMPKERFSAEFPKEGPSILRIQQVVRGDSAAYFCASSPRGFSYNEQFFGPGTRLTVL.

This clonotype has ten or more counts. V and J are TRBV12-3 or TRBV12-4 and TRBJ1-2; TRBD1 agrees at 7 bases. V shed 3 bases and J 8 bases; nucleotides not matched to a gene: 12. The CDR3 length is 15 residues. The CDR3 loop reads CASSFSHGQAEGYTF. The CDR3 coding sequence is TGTGCCAGCAGTTTTTCCCATGGACAGGCGGAGGGCTACACCTTC.

In its sample, this clonotype was seen a few times. The rearrangement uses TRBV20-1 and TRBJ2-3; either TRBD1 or TRBD2 may fit D (5 bases each). CDR1 is DFQATT, CDR2 SNEGSKA, per germline (reference sequence). Deletions cut 0 bases from V and 10 bases from J, with 14 bases between. The CDR3 spans 13 residues. The CDR3 region is CSARDRDRDAQYF. The CDR3 DNA reads TGCAGTGCTAGAGATCGGGATCGGGACGCGCAGTATTTT.

This chain joins TRBV7-3 and TRBJ2-1, with TRBD1 matching 9 bases. CDR1 is SGHTA and CDR2 is FQGTGA in the germline V gene. Trimming cost V 5 bases and J 4 bases; bases outside gene matches: 6. CDR3 length: 15 amino acids. The CDR3 nucleotides are TGTGCCAGCAGCCCGGGGACAGGGCAGTACAATGAGCAGTTCTTC. Translation gives CASSPGTGQYNEQFF.

At least ten counts were recorded for this clonotype. The V call is TRBV7-2, the J call TRBJ2-4; D remains unclear. The V end lost 5 bases, the J end lost 0 bases, and 11 bases lay between the germline ends. In germline, CDR1 is SGHTA, CDR2 FQGNSA. This CDR3 spans 15 amino acids. CDR3 loop: CASSPSNLAKNIQYF. As DNA, the CDR3 is TGTGCCAGCAGCCCGTCAAACCTAGCCAAAAACATTCAGTACTTC.

This clonotype was picked up many times. The CDR3 coding sequence is TGCGCCAGCAGCTACCTAATGATTCTCGGGTCCTACAATGAGCAGTTCTTC. It codes for CASSYLMILGSYNEQFF. The chain joins TRBV4-3 to TRBJ2-1; D remains ambiguous. The CDR3 totals 17 residues. Germline V lookup: CDR1 LGHNA, CDR2 YSLEER. V was trimmed by 5 bases and J by 1 base, leaving 18 bases between them.

There are a few counts of this clonotype. V gene TRBV24-1 combines with J gene TRBJ2-1, with 10 nucleotides matching TRBD2. The CDR3 spans 17 residues. Germline CDR1 is KGHDR and CDR2 is SFDVKD. V trimming: 1 base; J trimming: 8 bases; junction bases outside the gene matches: 10. The CDR3 nucleotides are TGTGCCACCAGTGATTTTAGGGGAGCGGGAGGGCCGGATGAGCAGTTCTTC. As protein: CATSDFRGAGGPDEQFF.

This clonotype was seen a few times. V is TRBV20-1 and J is TRBJ2-3; 10 bases are a match to TRBD2. Germline V gives CDR1 DFQATT, CDR2 SNEGSKA (reference sequence). V trimming: 4 bases; J trimming: 6 bases; junction bases outside the gene matches: 10. CDR3 length equals 15 residues. CDR3 loop: CSAMKSGRGLDTQYF. The CDR3, as DNA: TGCAGTGCTATGAAAAGCGGGAGGGGCTTGGATACGCAGTATTTT.